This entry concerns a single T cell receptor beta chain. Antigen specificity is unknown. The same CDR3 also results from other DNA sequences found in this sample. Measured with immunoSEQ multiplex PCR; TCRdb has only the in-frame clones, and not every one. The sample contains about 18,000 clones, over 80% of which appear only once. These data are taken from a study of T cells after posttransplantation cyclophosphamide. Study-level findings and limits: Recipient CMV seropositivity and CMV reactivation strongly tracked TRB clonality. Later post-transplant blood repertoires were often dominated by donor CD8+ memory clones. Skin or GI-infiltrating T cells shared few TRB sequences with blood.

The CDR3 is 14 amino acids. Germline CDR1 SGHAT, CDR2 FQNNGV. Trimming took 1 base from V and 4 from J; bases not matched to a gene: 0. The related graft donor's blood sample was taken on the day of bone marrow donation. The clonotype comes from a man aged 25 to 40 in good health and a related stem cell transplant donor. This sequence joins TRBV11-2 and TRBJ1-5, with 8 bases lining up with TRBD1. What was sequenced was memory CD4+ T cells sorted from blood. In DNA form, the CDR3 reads TGTGCCAGCAGCTTAGGACAGGGGAATCAGCCCCAGCATTTT. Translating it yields CASSLGQGNQPQHF.